This T cell receptor beta chain came from a study of cytomegalovirus exposure and HLA in healthy donors. Study-wide points: For TCR beta chains, V- and J-gene trimming was later linked to a missense DCLRE1C variant. The majority of CMV-associated TCR beta chains were reported as apparently HLA-restricted in a later analysis. The availability of immune exposure information extended only to CMV serostatus.

Primers included in the PCR were 60 Vbeta and 13 Jbeta primers. Using immunoSEQ multiplex PCR, the repertoire was profiled, and TCRdb retains in-frame clones only, with some absent. This sample has tens of thousands of clones, with roughly four fifths found just once. Note on this clone: Its matching antigen is unknown.

It was healthy bone marrow donors who served as donors. This TCR was sampled from a woman in her 30s in good health and CMV-seropositive. The sample comprised PBMCs.

This CDR3 reads CASSYGQGSYYEQYF. CDR3 sequence (DNA): TGTGCCAGCAGCTACGGACAGGGTAGCTACTACGAGCAGTACTTC. The chain joins TRBV11-2 to TRBJ2-7; 8 bases agree with TRBD1. Per the germline V gene, CDR1 is SGHAT and CDR2 is FQNNGV. V was pared by 4 bases and J by 3 bases, with 8 bases of the junction left unmatched. The CDR3 is 15 amino acids. Full variable domain (rest looked up from reference TRBV11-2 and TRBJ2-7): EAGVAQSPRYKIIEKRQSVAFWCNPISGHATLYWYQQILGQGPKLLIQFQNNGVVDDSQLPKDRFSAERLKGVDSTLKIQPAKLEDSAVYLCASSYGQGSYYEQYFGPGTRLTVT.